The 20 T cell receptor beta chains in this list originate from one sample, sequenced in a study of PD-1 blockade in classical Hodgkin lymphoma. TCRdb's copy holds only in-frame clones and misses some; the assay was immunoSEQ multiplex PCR. The repertoire holds approximately 90,000 clones, approximately 83% seen once, with about a sixth in the top ten. Time point in this sample: cycle 4 day 1 (C4D1), after 5 to 7 weeks of nivolumab. Each patient relapsed following autologous stem cell transplantation, and prior brentuximab vedotin exposure differed. Specimen: peripheral blood mononuclear cells (PBMCs), collected before the fourth cycle of nivolumab. The receptor source for this set is a human donor with classical Hodgkin lymphoma.

The CDR3, as DNA: TGTGCCAGCCGGGGAGCTGGGGCGTTCACTGAAGCTTTCTTT. This sequence encodes CASRGAGAFTEAFF. The J gene is TRBJ1-1, the V gene TRBV19, with a weak D call TRBD1 (5 bases). The germline gives CDR1 LNHDA, CDR2 SQIVND (reference sequence). This CDR3 has 14 amino acids. Between the trimmed V and J ends, which lost 9 bases and 4 bases, there was a span of 18 bases.

The chain uses TRBV5-1 and TRBJ1-1; a weak D match, TRBD1 (5 bases). V was trimmed by 0 bases and J by 1 base, leaving 10 bases between them. This CDR3 is 15 amino acids long. Germline CDR1 reads SGHRS; CDR2 reads YFSETQ. CDR3 bases: TGCGCCAGCAGCTTGGGGGGCCAGAGGAACACTGAAGCTTTCTTT. Amino acid sequence: CASSLGGQRNTEAFF.

J is TRBJ2-1 and V is TRBV6-7; D is possibly TRBD1 (8 bases). TRBV6-7 is flagged as an ORF with uncertain function. The ends were cut back, 7 bases at V and 3 bases at J, with 28 bases in the middle. The CDR3 totals 19 residues. The CDR3, as DNA: TGTGCCAGCACCCAGACAGGACAGGGTTCTAGCGGCGTCTACAATGAGCAGTTCTTC. Protein sequence: CASTQTGQGSSGVYNEQFF.

The CDR3, as DNA: TGCGCCAGCAGCTTGGCCGGGACCTGGGGCGAGCAGTACTTC. Residues: CASSLAGTWGEQYF. The chain links TRBV5-1 to TRBJ2-7; D possibly matches TRBD1 or TRBD2 (5 bases each). V was trimmed by 0 bases and J by 6 bases, leaving 13 bases between them. Germline V gene data show CDR1 as SGHRS and CDR2 as YFSETQ. The CDR3 is made up of 14 amino acids.

This sequence joins TRBV7-2 and TRBJ2-2; 7 bases line up with TRBD2. Germline V CDR1 and CDR2: SGHTA, FQGNSA. J lost 2 bases, V lost 2 bases, and 2 bases had no gene match. The CDR3 runs 15 residues. The CDR3 DNA is TGTGCCAGCAGCTTACCAGCGGGAAACACCGGGGAGCTGTTTTTT. Its translation is CASSLPAGNTGELFF.

The rearrangement uses TRBV19 and TRBJ1-4; 9 nucleotides match TRBD1. CDR1 is LNHDA, CDR2 SQIVND, per germline (reference sequence). V lost 7 bases to trimming and J lost 7 bases; unmatched junction nucleotides: 4. The CDR3 is 13 residues long. DNA for the CDR3: TGTGCCAGTACTGAGACAGGGGGTGAAAAACTGTTTTTT. Its protein is CASTETGGEKLFF.

The chain has TRBV10-3 and TRBJ2-5, with no clear D. Trimming took off 6 bases at V and 4 bases at J, with 15 bases between the two ends. CDR3 size: 14 residues. The germline gives CDR1 ENHRY, CDR2 SYGVKD. The CDR3 region has the DNA TGTGCCATCAGGATACAACTGGAATCAGAGACCCAGTACTTC. Protein sequence: CAIRIQLESETQYF.

In its sample, this clone was seen a few times. The chain has TRBV19 and TRBJ1-2; D is uncertain. Germline assignment: CDR1 LNHDA and CDR2 SQIVND (reference sequence). Trimming pared 5 bases from V and 8 bases from J, leaving 18 bases between. The CDR3 loop spans 14 amino acids. CDR3 sequence: CASSGKPRVSGYTF. The CDR3 coding sequence is TGTGCCAGTAGTGGGAAGCCCCGGGTGAGCGGCTACACCTTC.

The CDR3 region has the DNA TGCGCCAGCAGTCTCGACAATACTTACACTGAAGCTTTCTTT. Translating it yields CASSLDNTYTEAFF. V gene TRBV5-1 combines with J gene TRBJ1-1; unclear D gene. V was clipped by 5 bases and J by 3 bases, with 14 bases between them. The CDR3 runs to 14 residues. CDR1 and CDR2 (germline): SGHRS, YFSETQ.

The chain employs TRBV5-1 and TRBJ2-5; the match to TRBD2 covers 7 bases. With 7 bases clipped from V and 0 bases from J, the junction kept 9 bases outside the gene matches. Germline CDR1 SGHRS, CDR2 YFSETQ. The CDR3 extends over 15 amino acids. CDR3 sequence: CASGQGSGYQETQYF. CDR3 nucleotides: TGCGCCAGCGGGCAGGGTAGCGGGTACCAAGAGACCCAGTACTTC.

This sequence joins TRBV20-1 and TRBJ2-7, with no clear D. The germline V and J ends were trimmed by 3 bases and 4 bases, with 7 bases remaining between them. The CDR3 length is 11 residues. Germline V gene data show CDR1 as DFQATT and CDR2 as SNEGSKA (reference sequence). CDR3 sequence: CSARTPYEQYF. The CDR3 DNA follows: TGCAGTGCTAGGACACCATACGAGCAGTACTTC.

The V call is TRBV2, the J call TRBJ1-4, with a weak D call TRBD1 (6 bases). V dropped 6 bases and J dropped 8 bases, with 16 bases sitting between them. CDR3 size: 14 residues. Germline loops: CDR1 SNHLY, CDR2 FYNNEI. The CDR3 DNA reads TGTGCCAGCAGGGGGGGCCGGGAGCGGGAAAAACTGTTTTTT. Translated, it gives CASRGGREREKLFF.

There are a few counts of this clone. V and J are TRBV30 and TRBJ2-2; D may be TRBD1 or TRBD2 (5 bases each). This CDR3 comprises 15 residues. Trimming removed 3 bases from V and 6 bases from J, with 17 bases in between. The germline V gene encodes CDR1 GTSNPN and CDR2 SVGIG (reference sequence). CDR3 sequence: CAWSGALVGAGELFF. CDR3 DNA: TGTGCCTGGAGCGGGGCCCTGGTGGGGGCCGGGGAGCTGTTTTTT.

The chain uses TRBV30 and TRBJ2-7; D is ambiguous. The germline V gene encodes CDR1 GTSNPN and CDR2 SVGIG (reference sequence). Trimming took off 4 bases at V and 3 bases at J, with 13 bases between the two ends. This CDR3 region has 13 residues. Here the CDR3 DNA reads TGTGCCTGGACCCCAGATCGGGTCTACGAGCAGTACTTC. This translates into CAWTPDRVYEQYF.

The chain uses TRBV4-3 and TRBJ2-3; D not certain. Looked up from germline, CDR1 is LGHNA and CDR2 is YSLEER. The CDR3 is made up of 13 amino acids. V was cut by 5 bases and J by 2 bases, with 8 bases left in between. The CDR3 loop is CASSTDPTDTQYF. CDR3 nucleotide sequence: TGCGCCAGCAGCACTGACCCCACAGATACGCAGTATTTT.

The chain links TRBV27 to TRBJ2-7; D possibly matches TRBD1 or TRBD2 (5 bases each). From germline, CDR1 is MNHEY and CDR2 SMNVEV (reference sequence). The CDR3 contains 15 residues. The ends were cut back, 5 bases at V and 5 bases at J, with 19 bases in the middle. This chain's CDR3 is CASSPPEGPQDEQYF. DNA of the CDR3: TGTGCCAGCAGTCCCCCCGAGGGGCCCCAGGACGAGCAGTACTTC.

This sequence joins TRBV30 and TRBJ2-1; perhaps TRBD2 as D (5 bases). Germline CDR1 and CDR2: GTSNPN and SVGIG (reference sequence). V gave up 4 bases and J gave up 7 bases, with 20 bases separating them. This CDR3 comprises 15 residues. Here the CDR3 DNA reads TGTGCCTGGACCCGCGGTCAGAAAACGGGGAATGAGCAGTTCTTC. This codes for CAWTRGQKTGNEQFF.

The J gene is TRBJ2-7, the V gene TRBV30, with TRBD1 matching 7 bases. The CDR3 runs to 14 residues. Germline V gene data show CDR1 as GTSNPN and CDR2 as SVGIG (reference sequence). J was trimmed by 1 base and V by 6 bases; bases with no gene match: 9. CDR3 nucleotide sequence: TGTGCCTGCGGGGTTCGGGACAGATCCTACGAGCAGTACTTC. Its protein product is CACGVRDRSYEQYF.

The J gene is TRBJ2-7, the V gene TRBV10-3; 7 positions agree with TRBD1. Germline CDR1 ENHRY, CDR2 SYGVKD. The length of the CDR3 is 13 residues. J gave up 2 bases and V 8 bases, and 6 bases lay outside the gene matches. The CDR3: CAISGTDPYEQYF. The DNA of the CDR3 is TGTGCCATCTCCGGGACAGATCCCTACGAGCAGTACTTC.

V gene TRBV12-5 combines with J gene TRBJ1-2; weak D call: TRBD1 (5 bases). V dropped 2 bases and J dropped 4 bases, with 17 bases sitting between them. This CDR3 comprises 16 residues. The V gene's germline CDR1 is LGHNT and CDR2 FRNRAP. The CDR3 DNA is TGTGCTAGTGGTTTGTACCAGGGCGCATCCCCCTATGGCTACACCTTC. It specifies CASGLYQGASPYGYTF.